This entry is about one TCR beta chain. What it recognizes is unknown. The record originates from a study of Ad26.COV2.S vaccination and SARS-CoV-2 variants. Whole-study findings and limits: Using TCR breadth and depth analyses may have led to underestimated total T cell responses.

Sequenced by immunoSEQ multiplex PCR; TCRdb stores in-frame clones only, minus some. The repertoire consists of roughly 380,000 clones, with roughly 90% occurring once and the leading ten covering about 3.6%. Germline V gene data show CDR1 as SEHNR and CDR2 as FQNEAQ (reference sequence). The CDR3 runs to 16 residues. V dropped 1 base and J dropped 7 bases, with 16 bases sitting between them. The treatment denotes: approximately 18 received Ad26.COV2.S at low or high dose, single or two shots; 5 received placebo; per-sample allocation not given. Day 63 following the first vaccine or placebo injection was when the samples were taken.

This rearrangement joins TRBV7-9 to TRBJ2-2, with D maybe TRBD2 (6 bases). The sample here was peripheral blood, taken in a trial of Ad26.COV2.S vaccine versus placebo. The clonotype originates from a person aged 18 to 65 who received the Ad26.COV2.S COVID-19 vaccine or a placebo. The CDR3 region has the DNA TGTGCCAGCAGCTTAGAGTTTCTGGAGGGAGGCGGGGAGCTGTTTTTT. Encoded protein: CASSLEFLEGGGELFF. The full variable domain, rest sourced from reference TRBV7-9 and TRBJ2-2, is DTGVSQNPRHKITKRGQNVTFRCDPISEHNRLYWYRQTLGQGPEFLTYFQNEAQLEKSRLLSDRFSAERPKGSFSTLEIQRTEQGDSAMYLCASSLEFLEGGGELFFGEGSRLTVL.